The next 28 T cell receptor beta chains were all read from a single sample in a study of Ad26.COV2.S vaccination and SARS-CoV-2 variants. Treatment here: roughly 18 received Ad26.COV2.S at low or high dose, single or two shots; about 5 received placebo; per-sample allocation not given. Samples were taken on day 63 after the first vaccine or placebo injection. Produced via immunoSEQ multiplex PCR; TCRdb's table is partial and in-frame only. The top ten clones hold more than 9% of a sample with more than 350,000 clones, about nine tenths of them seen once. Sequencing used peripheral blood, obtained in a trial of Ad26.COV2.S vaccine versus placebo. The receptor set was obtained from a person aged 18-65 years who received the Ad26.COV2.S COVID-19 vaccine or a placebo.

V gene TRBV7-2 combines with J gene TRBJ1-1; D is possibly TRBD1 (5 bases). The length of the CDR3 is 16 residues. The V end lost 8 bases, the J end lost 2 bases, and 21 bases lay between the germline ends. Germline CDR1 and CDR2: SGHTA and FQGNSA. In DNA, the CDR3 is TGTGCCAGCGGAACACCGACAGTAGGGATAAACACTGAAGCTTTCTTT. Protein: CASGTPTVGINTEAFF.

The CDR3 loop reads CAIRGTEYNEQFF. The CDR3 DNA reads TGTGCCATCAGGGGGACAGAATACAATGAGCAGTTCTTC. V gene TRBV10-3 combines with J gene TRBJ2-1; TRBD1 aligns across 7 bases. CDR3 length equals 13 residues. Germline CDR1 reads ENHRY; CDR2 reads SYGVKD. The V gene end was trimmed by 6 bases and the J gene end by 4 bases; junction bases not matched to a gene: 3.

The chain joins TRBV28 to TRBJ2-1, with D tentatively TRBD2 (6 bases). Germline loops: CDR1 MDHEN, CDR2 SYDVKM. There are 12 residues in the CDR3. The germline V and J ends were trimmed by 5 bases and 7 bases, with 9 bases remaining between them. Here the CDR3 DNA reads TGTGCCAGCAGTAGGGGACTTAATGAGCAGTTCTTC. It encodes CASSRGLNEQFF. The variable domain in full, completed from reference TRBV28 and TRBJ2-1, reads DVKVTQSSRYLVKRTGEKVFLECVQDMDHENMFWYRQDPGLGLRLIYFSYDVKMKEKGDIPEGYSVSREKKERFSLILESASTNQTSMYLCASSRGLNEQFFGPGTRLTVL.

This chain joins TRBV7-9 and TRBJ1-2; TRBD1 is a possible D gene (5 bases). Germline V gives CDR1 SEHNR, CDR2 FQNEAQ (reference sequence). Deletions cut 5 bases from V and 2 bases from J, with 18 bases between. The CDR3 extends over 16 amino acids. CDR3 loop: CASSPPRMTVNYGYTF. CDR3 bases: TGTGCCAGCAGCCCCCCCCGGATGACAGTGAACTATGGCTACACCTTC.

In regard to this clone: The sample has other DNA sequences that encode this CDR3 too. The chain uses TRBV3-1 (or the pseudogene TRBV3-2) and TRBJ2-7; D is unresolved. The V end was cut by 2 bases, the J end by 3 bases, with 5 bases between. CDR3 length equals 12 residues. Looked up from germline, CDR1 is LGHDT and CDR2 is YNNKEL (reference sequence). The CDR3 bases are TGTGCCAGCAGCCAAAGGAGCTACGAGCAGTACTTC. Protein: CASSQRSYEQYF.

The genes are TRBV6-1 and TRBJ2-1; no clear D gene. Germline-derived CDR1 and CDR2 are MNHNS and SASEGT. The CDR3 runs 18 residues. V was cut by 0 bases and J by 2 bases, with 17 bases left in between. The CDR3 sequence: CASSEAQIRIRTYNEQFF. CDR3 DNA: TGTGCCAGCAGTGAAGCCCAAATTAGAATACGGACCTACAATGAGCAGTTCTTC.

The CDR3 DNA sequence: TGTGCCACTGACGTCCCCGGGGGCTACGAGCAGTACTTC. As protein: CATDVPGGYEQYF. The rearrangement uses TRBV28 and TRBJ2-7, with a tentative D call TRBD2 (6 bases). The V and J ends lost 10 bases and 3 bases respectively, with 16 bases between them. This CDR3 is 13 amino acids long. Germline values: CDR1 MDHEN, CDR2 SYDVKM.

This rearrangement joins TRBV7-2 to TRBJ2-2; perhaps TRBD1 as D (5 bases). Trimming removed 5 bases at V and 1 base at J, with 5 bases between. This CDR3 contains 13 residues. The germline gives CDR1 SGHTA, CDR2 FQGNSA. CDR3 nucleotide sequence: TGTGCCAGCAGCACAGGGAACACCGGGGAGCTGTTTTTT. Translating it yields CASSTGNTGELFF.

The CDR3 reads CASSDSLWYYEQYF. The CDR3 coding sequence is TGTGCCAGCAGTGACTCCTTATGGTACTACGAGCAGTACTTC. The chain joins TRBV6-4 to TRBJ2-7, with D unresolved. In germline, CDR1 is MRHNA, CDR2 SNTAGT. The CDR3 is made up of 14 amino acids. V lost 0 bases, J lost 3 bases, and 9 bases lay in between.

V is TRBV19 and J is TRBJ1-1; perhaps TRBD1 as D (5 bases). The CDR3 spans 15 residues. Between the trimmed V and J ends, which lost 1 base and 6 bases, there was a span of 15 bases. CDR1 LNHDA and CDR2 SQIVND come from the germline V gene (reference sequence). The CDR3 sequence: CASSIAQGLFAEAFF. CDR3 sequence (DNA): TGTGCCAGTAGTATAGCCCAGGGACTGTTTGCTGAAGCTTTCTTT. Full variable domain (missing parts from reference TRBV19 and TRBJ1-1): DGGITQSPKYLFRKEGQNVTLSCEQNLNHDAMYWYRQDPGQGLRLIYYSQIVNDFQKGDIAEGYSVSREKKESFPLTVTSAQKNPTAFYLCASSIAQGLFAEAFFGQGTRLTVV.

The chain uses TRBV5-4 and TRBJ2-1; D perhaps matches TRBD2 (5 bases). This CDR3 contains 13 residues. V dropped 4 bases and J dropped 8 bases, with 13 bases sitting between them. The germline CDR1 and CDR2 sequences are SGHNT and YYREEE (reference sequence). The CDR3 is CASSVTRIDEQFF. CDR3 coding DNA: TGTGCCAGCAGCGTAACTAGAATCGATGAGCAGTTCTTC.

The chain's CDR3 is CASSPGLNRGDGANVLTF. CDR3 in DNA: TGTGCCAGCAGCCCCGGGCTAAATCGGGGGGATGGGGCCAACGTCCTGACTTTC. J is TRBJ2-6 and V is TRBV11-2; 7 bases fit TRBD2. Per the germline V gene, CDR1 is SGHAT and CDR2 is FQNNGV. This CDR3 is 18 amino acids long. V gave up 5 bases and J gave up 3 bases; unmatched junction bases: 13.

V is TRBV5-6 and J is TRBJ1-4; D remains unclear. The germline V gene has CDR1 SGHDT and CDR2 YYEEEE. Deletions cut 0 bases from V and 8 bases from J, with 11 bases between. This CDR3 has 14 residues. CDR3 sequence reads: CASSLAGFNEKLFF. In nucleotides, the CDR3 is TGTGCCAGCAGCTTGGCCGGGTTTAACGAAAAACTGTTTTTT.

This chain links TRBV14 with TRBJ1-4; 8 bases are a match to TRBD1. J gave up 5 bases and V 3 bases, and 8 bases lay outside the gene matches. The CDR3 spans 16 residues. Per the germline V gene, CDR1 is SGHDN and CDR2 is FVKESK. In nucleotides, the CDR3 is TGTGCCAGCAGCCAGGCAGGGGGCTTCTTCAATGAAAAACTGTTTTTT. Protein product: CASSQAGGFFNEKLFF.

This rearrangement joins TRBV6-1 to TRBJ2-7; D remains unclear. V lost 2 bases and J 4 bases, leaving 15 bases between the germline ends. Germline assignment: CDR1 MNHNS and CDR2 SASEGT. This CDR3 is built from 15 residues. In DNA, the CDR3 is TGTGCCAGCAGTGAAAGCCCTATAGGGCCTTACGAGCAGTACTTC. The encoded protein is CASSESPIGPYEQYF.

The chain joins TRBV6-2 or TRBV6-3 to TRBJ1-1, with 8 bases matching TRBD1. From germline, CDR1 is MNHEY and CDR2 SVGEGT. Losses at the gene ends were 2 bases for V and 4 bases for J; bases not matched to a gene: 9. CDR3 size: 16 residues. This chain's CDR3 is CASSYGSDRGSTEAFF. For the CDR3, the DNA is TGTGCCAGCAGTTACGGGTCCGACAGGGGATCCACTGAAGCTTTCTTT.

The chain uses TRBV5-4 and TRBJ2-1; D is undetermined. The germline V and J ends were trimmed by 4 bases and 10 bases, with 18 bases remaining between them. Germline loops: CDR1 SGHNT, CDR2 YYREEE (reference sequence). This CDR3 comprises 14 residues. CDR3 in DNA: TGTGCCAGCAGCCTGCAGTCTAGATTCCACGAGCAGTTCTTC. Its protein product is CASSLQSRFHEQFF.

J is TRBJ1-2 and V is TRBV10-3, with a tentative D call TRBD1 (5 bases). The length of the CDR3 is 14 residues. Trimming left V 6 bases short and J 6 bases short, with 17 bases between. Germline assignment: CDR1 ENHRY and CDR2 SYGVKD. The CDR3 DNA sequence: TGTGCCATCAGACGGGACGGCACAAGCGATGGCTACACCTTC. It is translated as CAIRRDGTSDGYTF.

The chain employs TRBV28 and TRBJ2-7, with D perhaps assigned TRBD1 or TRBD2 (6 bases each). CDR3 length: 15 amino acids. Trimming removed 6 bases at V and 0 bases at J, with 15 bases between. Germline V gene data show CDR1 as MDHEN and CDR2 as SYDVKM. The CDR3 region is CASSPGAVSSYEQYF. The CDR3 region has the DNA TGTGCCAGCAGCCCGGGGGCGGTAAGCTCCTACGAGCAGTACTTC. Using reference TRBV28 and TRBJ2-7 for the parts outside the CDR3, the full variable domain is DVKVTQSSRYLVKRTGEKVFLECVQDMDHENMFWYRQDPGLGLRLIYFSYDVKMKEKGDIPEGYSVSREKKERFSLILESASTNQTSMYLCASSPGAVSSYEQYFGPGTRLTVT.

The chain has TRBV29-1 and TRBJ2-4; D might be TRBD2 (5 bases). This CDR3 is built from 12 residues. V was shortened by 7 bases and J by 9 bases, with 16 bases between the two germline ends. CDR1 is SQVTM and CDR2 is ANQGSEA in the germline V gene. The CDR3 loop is CSGGQEAGIQYF. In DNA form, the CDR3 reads TGCAGCGGTGGTCAGGAGGCGGGCATTCAGTACTTC.

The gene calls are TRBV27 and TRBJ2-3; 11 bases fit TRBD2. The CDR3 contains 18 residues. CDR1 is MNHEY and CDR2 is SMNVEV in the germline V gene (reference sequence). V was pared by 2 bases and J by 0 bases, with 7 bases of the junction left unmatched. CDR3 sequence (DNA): TGTGCCAGCAGTTTAAGAGCCGGGACTAGCGGAAGCACAGATACGCAGTATTTT. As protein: CASSLRAGTSGSTDTQYF.

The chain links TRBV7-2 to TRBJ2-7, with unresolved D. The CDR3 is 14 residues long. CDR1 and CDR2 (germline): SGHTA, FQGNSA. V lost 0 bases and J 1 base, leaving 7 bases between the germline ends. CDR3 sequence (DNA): TGTGCCAGCAGCTTAGCCGTGGGATCCTACGAGCAGTACTTC. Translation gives CASSLAVGSYEQYF.

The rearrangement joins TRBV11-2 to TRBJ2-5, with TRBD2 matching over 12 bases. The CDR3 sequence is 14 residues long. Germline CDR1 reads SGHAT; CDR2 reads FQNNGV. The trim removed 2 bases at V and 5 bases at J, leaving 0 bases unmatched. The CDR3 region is CASSLTSGRETQYF. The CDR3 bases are TGTGCCAGCAGCTTAACTAGCGGGAGGGAGACCCAGTACTTC.

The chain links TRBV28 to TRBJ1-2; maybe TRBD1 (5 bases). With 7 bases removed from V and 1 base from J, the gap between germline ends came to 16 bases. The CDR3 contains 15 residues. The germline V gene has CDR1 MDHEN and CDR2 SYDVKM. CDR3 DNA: TGTGCCAGCACCCCTCGGGCAGGGTTTAACTATGGCTACACCTTC. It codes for CASTPRAGFNYGYTF.

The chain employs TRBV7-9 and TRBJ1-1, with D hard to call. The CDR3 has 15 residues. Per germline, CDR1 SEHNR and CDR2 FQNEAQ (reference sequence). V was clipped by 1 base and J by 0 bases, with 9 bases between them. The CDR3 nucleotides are TGTGCCAGCAGCTTAGATGAGGGAATGAACACTGAAGCTTTCTTT. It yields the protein CASSLDEGMNTEAFF.

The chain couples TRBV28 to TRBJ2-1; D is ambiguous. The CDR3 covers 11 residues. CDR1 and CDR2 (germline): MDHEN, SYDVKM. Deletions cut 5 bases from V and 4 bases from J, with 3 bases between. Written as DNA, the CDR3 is TGTGCCAGCAGTCCATACAATGAGCAGTTCTTC. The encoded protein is CASSPYNEQFF.

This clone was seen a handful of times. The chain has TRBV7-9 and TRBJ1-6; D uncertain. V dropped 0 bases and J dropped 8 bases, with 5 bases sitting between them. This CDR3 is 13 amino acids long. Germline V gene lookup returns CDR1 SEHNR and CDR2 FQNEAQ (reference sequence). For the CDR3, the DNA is TGTGCCAGCAGCTTAGCGTTGGATTCACCCCTCCACTTT. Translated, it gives CASSLALDSPLHF.

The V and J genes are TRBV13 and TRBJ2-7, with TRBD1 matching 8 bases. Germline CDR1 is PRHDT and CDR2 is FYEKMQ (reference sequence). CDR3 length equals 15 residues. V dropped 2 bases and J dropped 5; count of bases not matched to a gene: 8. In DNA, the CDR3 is TGTGCCAGCAGCTTATCTGGACAGGGACGGGACGAGCAGTACTTC. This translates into CASSLSGQGRDEQYF.